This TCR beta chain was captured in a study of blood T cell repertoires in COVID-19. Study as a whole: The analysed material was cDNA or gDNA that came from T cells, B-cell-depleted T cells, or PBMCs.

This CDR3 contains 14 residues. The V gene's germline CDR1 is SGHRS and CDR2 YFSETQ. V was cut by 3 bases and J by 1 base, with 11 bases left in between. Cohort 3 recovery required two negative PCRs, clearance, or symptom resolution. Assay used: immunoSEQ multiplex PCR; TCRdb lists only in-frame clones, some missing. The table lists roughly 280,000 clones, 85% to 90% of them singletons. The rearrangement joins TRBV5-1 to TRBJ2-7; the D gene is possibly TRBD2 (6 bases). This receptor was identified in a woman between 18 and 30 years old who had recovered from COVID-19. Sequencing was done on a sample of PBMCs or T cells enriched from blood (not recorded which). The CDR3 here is CASSSPSVSYEQYF. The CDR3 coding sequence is TGCGCCAGCAGCTCCCCTAGCGTTTCCTACGAGCAGTACTTC.